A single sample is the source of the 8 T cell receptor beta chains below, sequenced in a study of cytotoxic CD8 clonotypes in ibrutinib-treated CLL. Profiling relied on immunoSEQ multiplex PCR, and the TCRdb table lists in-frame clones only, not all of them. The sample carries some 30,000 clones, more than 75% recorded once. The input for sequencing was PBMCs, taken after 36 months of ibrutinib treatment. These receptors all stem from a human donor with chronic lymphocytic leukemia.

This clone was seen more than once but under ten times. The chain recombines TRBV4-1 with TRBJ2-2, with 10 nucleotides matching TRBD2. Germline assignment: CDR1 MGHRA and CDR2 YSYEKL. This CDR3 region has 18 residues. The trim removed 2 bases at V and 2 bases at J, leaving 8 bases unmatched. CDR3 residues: CASSQSETSGVNTGELFF. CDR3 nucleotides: TGCGCCAGCAGCCAATCCGAAACTAGCGGGGTTAACACCGGGGAGCTGTTTTTT.

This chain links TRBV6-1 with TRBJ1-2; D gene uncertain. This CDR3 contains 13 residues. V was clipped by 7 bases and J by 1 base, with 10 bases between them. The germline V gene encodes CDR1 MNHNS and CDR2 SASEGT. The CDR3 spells CASTLRLNYGYTF. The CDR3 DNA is TGTGCCAGCACCCTCCGGCTTAACTATGGCTACACCTTC.

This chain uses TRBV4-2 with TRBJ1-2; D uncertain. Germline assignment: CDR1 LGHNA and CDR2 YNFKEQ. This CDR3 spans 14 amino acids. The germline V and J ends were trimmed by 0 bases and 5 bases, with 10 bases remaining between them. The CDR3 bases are TGTGCCAGCAGCCAAGACCAGAGTGGATATGGCTACACCTTC. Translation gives CASSQDQSGYGYTF.

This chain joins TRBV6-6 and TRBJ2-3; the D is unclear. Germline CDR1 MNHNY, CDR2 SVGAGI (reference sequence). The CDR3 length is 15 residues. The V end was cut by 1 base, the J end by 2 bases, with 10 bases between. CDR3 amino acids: CASSYYFDNTDTQYF. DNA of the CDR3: TGTGCCAGCAGTTACTATTTTGACAACACAGATACGCAGTATTTT.

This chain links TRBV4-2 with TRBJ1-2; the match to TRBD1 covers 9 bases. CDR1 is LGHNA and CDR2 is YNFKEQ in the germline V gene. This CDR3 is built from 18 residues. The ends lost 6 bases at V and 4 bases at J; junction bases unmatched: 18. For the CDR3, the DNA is TGTGCCAGCAGAGCTGGGACAGGGACTCCGGGTGTTGGCTATGGCTACACCTTC. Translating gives CASRAGTGTPGVGYGYTF.

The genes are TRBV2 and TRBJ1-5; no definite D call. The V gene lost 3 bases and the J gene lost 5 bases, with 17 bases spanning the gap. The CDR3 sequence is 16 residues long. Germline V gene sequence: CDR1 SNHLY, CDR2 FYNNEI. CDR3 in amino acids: CASSDLDLLRHQPQHF. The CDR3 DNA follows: TGTGCCAGCAGTGATTTGGACTTACTAAGACATCAGCCCCAGCATTTT.

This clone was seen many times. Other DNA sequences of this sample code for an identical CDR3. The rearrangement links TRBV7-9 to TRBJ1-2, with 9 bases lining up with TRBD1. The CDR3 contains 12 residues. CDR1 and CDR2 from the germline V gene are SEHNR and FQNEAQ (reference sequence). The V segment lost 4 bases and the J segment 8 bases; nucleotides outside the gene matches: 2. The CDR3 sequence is CASSSGQGGYTF. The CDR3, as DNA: TGTGCCAGCAGCTCGGGACAGGGCGGCTACACCTTC. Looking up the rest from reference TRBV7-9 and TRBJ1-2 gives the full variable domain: DTGVSQNPRHKITKRGQNVTFRCDPISEHNRLYWYRQTLGQGPEFLTYFQNEAQLEKSRLLSDRFSAERPKGSFSTLEIQRTEQGDSAMYLCASSSGQGGYTFGSGTRLTVV.

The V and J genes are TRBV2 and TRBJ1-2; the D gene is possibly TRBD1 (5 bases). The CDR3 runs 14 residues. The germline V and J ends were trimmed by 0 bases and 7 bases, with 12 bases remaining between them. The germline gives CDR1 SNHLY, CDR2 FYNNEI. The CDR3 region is CASSEAWGGTGYTF. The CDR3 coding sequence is TGTGCCAGCAGTGAAGCTTGGGGAGGGACTGGCTACACCTTC.